The present TCR beta chain was sequenced within a study of T cell repertoires in cytomegalovirus infection. Study details: CMV infection and matching HLA type were both indicated by public TCR beta signatures. Study-level findings and limits: The ex vivo response was dominated by HLA-C-restricted CMV-specific TCR beta clonotypes.

MiXCR, run by TCRdb on the reads, gives a single entry per CDR3 protein. The sample has tens of thousands of distinct CDR3 sequences, under 4.5% seen once. At least ten counts were recorded for this clonotype. The antigen remains undetermined. V lost 1 base and J 3 bases, leaving 4 bases between the germline ends. CDR1 SGHTA and CDR2 FQGNSA come from the germline V gene. CDR3 length: 14 amino acids. This receptor was taken from a human donor in good health (CMV status not recorded). Some clones in this sample may be carry-over from other donors' samples. Material for sequencing was PBMCs. The rearrangement uses TRBV7-2 and TRBJ1-6; D is unclear. The CDR3 spells CASSLVYYNSPLHF. In DNA, the CDR3 is TGTGCCAGCAGCTTAGTGTACTATAATTCACCCCTCCACTTT.